This T cell receptor beta chain was observed in a study of blood T cell repertoires in COVID-19. In the study overall: COVID-19 samples, acute and convalescent, were from the United States, Italy and Spain. The analysed material was cDNA or gDNA that came from T cells, B-cell-depleted T cells, or PBMCs.

Original analysis: Reference gene primer amplification gave estimated nucleated cell counts. The data were produced by immunoSEQ multiplex PCR, yet TCRdb's version contains in-frame clones alone and is incomplete. The D gene and trimming were derived from the DNA, and the V and J assignments and clone size from that table. The data show fewer than 250,000 clones, with about 88% seen just once and about 2.9% held by the top ten. The specimen sequenced was peripheral blood. This clonotype was sampled from a man in his 60s with acute or convalescent COVID-19.

Here the CDR3 DNA reads TGTGCCAGCTCGTCCGATTCTGGGCCCTACGAGCAGTACTTC. It encodes CASSSDSGPYEQYF. The chain has TRBV18 and TRBJ2-7; D remains ambiguous. CDR3 size: 14 residues. Germline assignment: CDR1 KGHSH and CDR2 LQKENI. The V end was cut by 6 bases, the J end by 2 bases, with 14 bases between.